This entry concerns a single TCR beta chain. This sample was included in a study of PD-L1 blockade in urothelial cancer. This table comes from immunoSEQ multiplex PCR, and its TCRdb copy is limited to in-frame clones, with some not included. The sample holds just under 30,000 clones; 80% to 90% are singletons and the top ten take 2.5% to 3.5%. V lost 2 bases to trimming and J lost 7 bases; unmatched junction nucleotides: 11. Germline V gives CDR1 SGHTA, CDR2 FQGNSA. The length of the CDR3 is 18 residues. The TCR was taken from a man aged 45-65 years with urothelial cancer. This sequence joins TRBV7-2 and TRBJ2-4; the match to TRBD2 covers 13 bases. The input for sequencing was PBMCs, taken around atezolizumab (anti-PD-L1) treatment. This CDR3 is CASSLTGTSGTRLNIQYF. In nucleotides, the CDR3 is TGTGCCAGCAGCTTAACAGGGACTAGCGGGACCAGATTGAACATTCAGTACTTC.